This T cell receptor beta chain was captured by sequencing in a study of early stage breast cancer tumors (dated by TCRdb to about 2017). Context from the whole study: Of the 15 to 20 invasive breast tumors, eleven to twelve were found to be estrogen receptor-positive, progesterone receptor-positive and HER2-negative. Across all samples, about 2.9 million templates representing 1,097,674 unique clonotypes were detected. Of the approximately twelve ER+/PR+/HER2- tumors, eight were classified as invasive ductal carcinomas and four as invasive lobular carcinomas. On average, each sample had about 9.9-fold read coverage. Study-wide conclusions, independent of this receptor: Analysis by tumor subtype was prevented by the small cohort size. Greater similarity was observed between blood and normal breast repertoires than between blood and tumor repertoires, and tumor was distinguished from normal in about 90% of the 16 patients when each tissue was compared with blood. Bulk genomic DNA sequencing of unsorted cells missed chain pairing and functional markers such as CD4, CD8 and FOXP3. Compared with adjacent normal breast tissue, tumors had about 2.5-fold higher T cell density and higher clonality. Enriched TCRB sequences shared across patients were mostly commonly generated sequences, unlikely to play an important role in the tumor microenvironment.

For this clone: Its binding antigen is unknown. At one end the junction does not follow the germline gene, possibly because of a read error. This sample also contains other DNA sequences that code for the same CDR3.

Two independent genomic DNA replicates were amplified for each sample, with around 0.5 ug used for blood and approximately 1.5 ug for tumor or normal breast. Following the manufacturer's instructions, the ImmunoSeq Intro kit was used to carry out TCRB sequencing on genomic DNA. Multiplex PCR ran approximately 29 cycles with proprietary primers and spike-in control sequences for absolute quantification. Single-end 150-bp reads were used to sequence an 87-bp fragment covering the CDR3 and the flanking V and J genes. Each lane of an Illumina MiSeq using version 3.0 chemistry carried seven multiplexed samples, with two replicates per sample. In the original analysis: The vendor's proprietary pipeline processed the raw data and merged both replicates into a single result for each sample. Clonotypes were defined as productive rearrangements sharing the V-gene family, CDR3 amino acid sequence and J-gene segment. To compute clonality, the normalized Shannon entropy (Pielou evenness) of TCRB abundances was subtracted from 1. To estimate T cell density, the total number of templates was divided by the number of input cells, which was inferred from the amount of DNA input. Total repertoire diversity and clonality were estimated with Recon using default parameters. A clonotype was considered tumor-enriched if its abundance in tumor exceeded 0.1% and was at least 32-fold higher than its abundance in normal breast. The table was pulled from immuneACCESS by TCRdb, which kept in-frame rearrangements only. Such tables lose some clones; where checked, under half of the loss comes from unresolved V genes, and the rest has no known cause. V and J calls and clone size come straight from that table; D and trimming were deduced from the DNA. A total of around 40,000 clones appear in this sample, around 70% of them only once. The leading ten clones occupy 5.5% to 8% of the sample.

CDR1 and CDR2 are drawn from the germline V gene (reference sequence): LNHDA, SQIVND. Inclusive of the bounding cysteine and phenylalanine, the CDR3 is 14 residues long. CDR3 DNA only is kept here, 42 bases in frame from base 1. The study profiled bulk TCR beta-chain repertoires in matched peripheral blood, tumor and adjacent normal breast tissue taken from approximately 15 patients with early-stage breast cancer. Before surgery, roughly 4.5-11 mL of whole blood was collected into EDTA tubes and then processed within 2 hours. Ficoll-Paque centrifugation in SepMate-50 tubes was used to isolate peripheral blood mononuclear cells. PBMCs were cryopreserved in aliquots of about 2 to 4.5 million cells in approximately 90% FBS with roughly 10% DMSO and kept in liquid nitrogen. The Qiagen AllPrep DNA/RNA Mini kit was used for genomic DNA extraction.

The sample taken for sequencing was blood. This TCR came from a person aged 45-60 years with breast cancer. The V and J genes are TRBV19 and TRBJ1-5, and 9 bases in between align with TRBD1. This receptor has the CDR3 CASSTDRGSQPQHF. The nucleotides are TGTGCCAGTAGCACTGACAGGGGGAGTCAGCCTCAGCATTTT.